Presented here are 32 T cell receptor beta chains from one specimen sequenced in a study of T-cell reconstitution after alpha-beta-depleted transplantation in children. It was with unique molecular identifiers that the TCRbeta library was prepared. One entry per CDR3 protein results from TCRdb running MiXCR on the PCR reads. Among just over 200,000 distinct CDR3 sequences listed, around 7.7% were seen once. Sequenced here: PBMCs, mostly from graft donor cells, sampled 360 days after TCRalphabeta/CD19-depleted stem cell transplant. Receptors were obtained from a male patient under 10 years old who had a stem cell transplant for acute myeloid leukemia, so the T cells may come from the graft donor.

The chain has TRBV7-9 and TRBJ1-3, with 8 bases lining up with TRBD1. Germline V gene lookup returns CDR1 SEHNR and CDR2 FQNEAQ (reference sequence). This CDR3 is 15 amino acids long. V lost 5 bases and J lost 0; bases outside the gene matches: 3. CDR3 in amino acids: CASSGTGGSGNTIYF. The CDR3 nucleotides are TGTGCCAGCAGCGGTACAGGGGGCTCTGGAAACACCATATATTTT.

The table lists this clonotype with a few counts. For the CDR3, the DNA is TGCGCCAGCAGCCTTCCCAGGACTAGCAGCAATGAGCAGTTCTTC. Protein: CASSLPRTSSNEQFF. The chain couples TRBV5-1 to TRBJ2-1; 8 bases map to TRBD2. V was clipped by 4 bases and J by 6 bases; unmatched bases: 9. Germline values: CDR1 SGHRS, CDR2 YFSETQ. The CDR3 loop spans 15 amino acids.

This clonotype was detected a few times. This chain uses TRBV6-2 or TRBV6-3 with TRBJ1-1; D gene unclear. The CDR3 covers 13 residues. The V gene's germline CDR1 is MNHEY and CDR2 SVGEGT. V dropped 8 bases and J dropped 5 bases, with 15 bases sitting between them. CDR3 sequence: CASGREIGTEAFF. CDR3 DNA sequence: TGTGCCAGCGGGAGGGAAATTGGAACTGAAGCTTTCTTT.

There are many counts of this clonotype. The CDR3 spells CASRSTSGITGELFF. The CDR3, as DNA: TGTGCCAGCAGGAGCACTAGCGGTATCACCGGGGAGCTGTTTTTT. The rearrangement uses TRBV6-1 and TRBJ2-2; TRBD2 matches at 8 bases. This CDR3 has 15 residues. V was pared by 6 bases and J by 4 bases, with 7 bases of the junction left unmatched. The germline gives CDR1 MNHNS, CDR2 SASEGT.

The CDR3 region is CASSNLGGAWSTDTQYF. CDR3 nucleotides: TGTGCCAGCAGCAACCTCGGGGGGGCTTGGAGCACAGATACGCAGTATTTT. This chain uses TRBV9 with TRBJ2-3; 8 bases are a match to TRBD2. Trimming at V came to 4 bases and at J to 0 bases, leaving 10 bases not matched to a gene. The CDR3 is made up of 17 amino acids. Germline CDR1 SGDLS, CDR2 YYNGEE.

Ten or more counts support this clonotype. This chain joins TRBV4-3 and TRBJ1-5, with D uncertain. V was trimmed by 1 base and J by 0 bases, leaving 7 bases between them. The CDR3 runs to 15 residues. From germline, CDR1 is LGHNA and CDR2 YSLEER. In DNA form, the CDR3 reads TGCGCCAGCAGCCAAGTATGGAATAGCAATCAGCCCCAGCATTTT. It yields the protein CASSQVWNSNQPQHF.

This clonotype came up many times. The rearrangement links TRBV11-2 to TRBJ2-5; D is ambiguous. Trimming shortened V by 2 bases and J by 2 bases, and 9 bases separated the two germline ends. Germline CDR1 reads SGHAT; CDR2 reads FQNNGV. This CDR3 region has 14 residues. DNA of the CDR3: TGTGCCAGCAGCTTAAACGTCTTGCAAGAGACCCAGTACTTC. Its translation: CASSLNVLQETQYF.

This clonotype was counted between two and nine times. The chain employs TRBV4-3 and TRBJ2-4; D may be TRBD2 (6 bases). Germline V gene data show CDR1 as LGHNA and CDR2 as YSLEER. The V end lost 0 bases, the J end lost 3 bases, and 12 bases lay between the germline ends. The length of the CDR3 is 16 residues. CDR3 coding DNA: TGCGCCAGCAGCCAAGAGGGAGGAGGGGTCAAAAACATTCAGTACTTC. It is translated as CASSQEGGGVKNIQYF.

V is TRBV12-3 or TRBV12-4 and J is TRBJ1-6; D not certain. V was cut by 3 bases and J by 7 bases, with 28 bases left in between. The CDR3 has 20 amino acids. The CDR3: CASSFLTRWPSLPENSPLHF. The CDR3, as DNA: TGTGCCAGCAGTTTCCTTACAAGATGGCCTTCTCTTCCCGAAAATTCACCCCTCCACTTT.

This clonotype has more than one count but fewer than ten. The V and J genes are TRBV19 and TRBJ2-1; D possibly corresponds to TRBD1 (5 bases). CDR1 LNHDA and CDR2 SQIVND come from the germline V gene (reference sequence). The CDR3 consists of 14 residues. The V end was cut by 6 bases, the J end by 2 bases, with 11 bases between. The CDR3 sequence is CASRNLQAYNEQFF. The CDR3 nucleotides are TGTGCCAGTAGAAACTTACAGGCCTACAATGAGCAGTTCTTC. The full variable domain, rest sourced from reference TRBV19 and TRBJ2-1, is DGGITQSPKYLFRKEGQNVTLSCEQNLNHDAMYWYRQDPGQGLRLIYYSQIVNDFQKGDIAEGYSVSREKKESFPLTVTSAQKNPTAFYLCASRNLQAYNEQFFGPGTRLTVL.

This clonotype was seen at least ten times. The chain joins TRBV12-3 or TRBV12-4 to TRBJ2-3; TRBD1 matches at 9 bases. The CDR3 spans 13 residues. The trim removed 5 bases at V and 4 bases at J, leaving 1 base unmatched. The CDR3 region has the DNA TGTGCCAGCAGTAGGGACAGGGCAGATACGCAGTATTTT. This codes for CASSRDRADTQYF.

This clonotype was counted many times. The chain carries TRBV12-3 or TRBV12-4 and TRBJ2-1; D is perhaps TRBD1 (5 bases). V lost 4 bases and J lost 2, with 12 bases in between. This CDR3 contains 15 residues. CDR3 nucleotide sequence: TGTGCCAGCAGTTCCCCCAGGGATGCCTACAATGAGCAGTTCTTC. It is translated as CASSSPRDAYNEQFF.

In this sample, this clonotype turned up a few times. The chain combines TRBV6-2 or TRBV6-3 with TRBJ1-2; unclear D gene. There are 11 residues in the CDR3. V lost 4 bases to trimming and J lost 14 bases, with 14 bases between them. Germline V gene sequence: CDR1 MNHEY, CDR2 SVGEGT. CDR3 residues: CASSSAGGNTF. The CDR3 bases are TGTGCCAGCAGTTCGGCCGGTGGGAATACCTTC.

The V gene is TRBV5-1, the J gene TRBJ2-1, with 13 bases matching TRBD2. This CDR3 is built from 16 residues. Germline-derived CDR1 and CDR2 are SGHRS and YFSETQ. V dropped 9 bases and J dropped 5; count of bases not matched to a gene: 11. The CDR3 DNA follows: TGCGCCACCACTAGGACTAGCGGGGGATTTAACAATGAGCAGTTCTTC. Protein sequence: CATTRTSGGFNNEQFF.

This clonotype has at least ten counts. This chain uses TRBV2 with TRBJ2-7, with unresolved D. The CDR3 loop spans 14 amino acids. The V gene lost 2 bases and the J gene lost 2 bases, with 10 bases spanning the gap. Germline lookup yields CDR1 SNHLY and CDR2 FYNNEI. This CDR3 is CASSEWAAPYEQYV. CDR3 DNA: TGTGCCAGCAGTGAATGGGCCGCGCCCTACGAGCAGTACGTC.

There are a few counts of this clonotype. The chain employs TRBV7-9 and TRBJ1-5; D remains ambiguous. Germline CDR1 reads SEHNR; CDR2 reads FQNEAQ (reference sequence). The V end lost 5 bases, the J end lost 4 bases, and 6 bases lay between the germline ends. The CDR3 totals 12 residues. The CDR3 nucleotides read TGTGCCAGCAGCGAGGCAAATCAGCCCCAGCATTTT. This sequence encodes CASSEANQPQHF.

The chain uses TRBV7-6 and TRBJ2-3; 13 nucleotides match TRBD2. The ends lost 2 bases at V and 2 bases at J; junction bases unmatched: 4. This CDR3 spans 17 amino acids. The germline CDR1 and CDR2 sequences are SGHVS and FNYEAQ. This CDR3 is CASSLRGTSGVTDTQYF. CDR3 sequence (DNA): TGTGCCAGCAGCTTACGGGGGACTAGCGGGGTCACAGATACGCAGTATTTT.

A note on this clonotype: Compared with germline, one end of the junction differs, possibly owing to a read error. The rearrangement joins TRBV10-3 to TRBJ2-1, with a weak D call TRBD1 (5 bases). The germline CDR1 and CDR2 sequences are ENHRY and SYGVKD. The CDR3 sequence is 12 residues long. CDR3 in amino acids: CAISDKGVDTLF. The CDR3 region has the DNA TGTGCCATCAGTGATAAAGGGGTAGACACGCTCTTC.

Only a few counts were recorded for this clonotype. The chain's CDR3 is CASSLVLLYEQYF. CDR3 DNA sequence: TGTGCCAGCAGCTTAGTATTGCTCTACGAGCAGTACTTC. The V call is TRBV7-8, the J call TRBJ2-7; D is undetermined. V dropped 1 base and J dropped 3 bases, with 7 bases sitting between them. This CDR3 comprises 13 residues. In germline, CDR1 is SGHVS, CDR2 FQNEAQ. Full variable domain (remainder filled in from reference TRBV7-8 and TRBJ2-7): GAGVSQSPRYKVAKRGQDVALRCDPISGHVSLFWYQQALGQGPEFLTYFQNEAQLDKSGLPSDRFFAERPEGSVSTLKIQRTQQEDSAVYLCASSLVLLYEQYFGPGTRLTVT.

This clonotype was seen repeatedly, ten times or more. V is TRBV6-5 and J is TRBJ1-1; D call uncertain. V lost 2 bases and J 2 bases, leaving 9 bases between the germline ends. The CDR3 is 14 residues long. CDR1 and CDR2 (germline): MNHEY, SVGAGI. The chain's CDR3 is CASSYDGDNTEAFF. The DNA of the CDR3 is TGTGCCAGCAGTTACGACGGGGATAACACTGAAGCTTTCTTT.

The CDR3 loop is CASSSGSLNTEAFF. The CDR3 DNA follows: TGTGCCAGCAGCTCAGGGAGTCTGAACACTGAAGCTTTCTTT. The rearrangement joins TRBV3-1 to TRBJ1-1, with a possible D match to TRBD1 (5 bases). Per the germline V gene, CDR1 is LGHDT and CDR2 is YNNKEL (reference sequence). Trimming removed 5 bases from V and 0 bases from J, with 10 bases in between. CDR3 length: 14 amino acids.

In this sample, this clonotype turned up a few times. This rearrangement joins TRBV20-1 to TRBJ2-2, with D possibly being TRBD2 (6 bases). CDR3 size: 16 residues. Germline-derived CDR1 and CDR2 are DFQATT and SNEGSKA (reference sequence). Trimming shortened V by 6 bases and J by 2 bases, and 19 bases separated the two germline ends. CDR3 DNA: TGCAGTGCCAGCGGGCGGCGCGGCTTCAACACCGGGGAGCTGTTTTTT. Residues: CSASGRRGFNTGELFF.

This chain uses TRBV10-3 with TRBJ2-3, with D perhaps matching TRBD2 (5 bases). Germline loops: CDR1 ENHRY, CDR2 SYGVKD. Deletions cut 4 bases from V and 0 bases from J, with 17 bases between. This CDR3 is 17 amino acids long. The CDR3 DNA is TGTGCCATCAGTGTCGGGGTTTCACCGATTAGCACAGATACGCAGTATTTT. Protein product: CAISVGVSPISTDTQYF.

The V and J genes are TRBV5-5 and TRBJ2-5, with a possible D match to TRBD1 (6 bases). The CDR3 extends over 11 amino acids. CDR1 SGHKS and CDR2 YYEKEE come from the germline V gene (reference sequence). Trimming shortened V by 0 bases and J by 10 bases, and 7 bases separated the two germline ends. CDR3 nucleotide sequence: TGTGCCAGCAGCTTGGAGGGGGACCAGTACTTC. It codes for CASSLEGDQYF.

This clonotype has a handful of counts. CDR3 in amino acids: CASRETGTYTEAFF. CDR3 DNA sequence: TGTGCCAGCAGGGAGACAGGGACTTACACTGAAGCTTTCTTT. The V and J genes are TRBV6-1 and TRBJ1-1; 7 bases line up with TRBD1. This CDR3 comprises 14 residues. Unmatched junction bases numbered 7, after V lost 6 bases and J lost 3 bases. Germline values: CDR1 MNHNS, CDR2 SASEGT.

The chain joins TRBV18 to TRBJ2-7; the D call may be TRBD1 or TRBD2 (6 bases each). The CDR3 contains 15 residues. Germline lookup yields CDR1 KGHSH and CDR2 LQKENI. V was shortened by 2 bases and J by 2 bases, with 13 bases between the two germline ends. As DNA, the CDR3 is TGTGCCAGCTCACCAAGACGGGGGCAACCCTACGAGCAGTACGTC. It codes for CASSPRRGQPYEQYV.

V gene TRBV11-1 combines with J gene TRBJ2-1, with TRBD1 identical over 9 bases. The CDR3 covers 20 residues. J gave up 8 bases and V 2 bases, and 22 bases lay outside the gene matches. In germline, CDR1 is SGHAT, CDR2 FQDESV (reference sequence). The CDR3 sequence: CASSLPQPDFRQGGSHEQFF. In DNA, the CDR3 is TGTGCCAGCAGCTTACCCCAACCCGACTTCCGACAGGGGGGATCTCATGAGCAGTTCTTC.

The chain couples TRBV5-1 to TRBJ2-7; no clear D gene. Germline CDR1 reads SGHRS; CDR2 reads YFSETQ. V lost 4 bases, J lost 0 bases, and 14 bases lay in between. The CDR3 contains 15 residues. The DNA for the CDR3 is TGCGCCAGCAGCCCAATCATTCCTTACTCCTACGAGCAGTACTTC. Its protein is CASSPIIPYSYEQYF.

This clonotype was picked up many times. V usage is TRBV12-3 or TRBV12-4 and J usage is TRBJ2-1; D call uncertain. CDR3 length: 13 residues. V lost 1 base, J lost 6 bases, and 7 bases lay in between. The CDR3 sequence: CASSLVLANEQFF. The CDR3 coding sequence is TGTGCCAGCAGTTTAGTGTTAGCCAATGAGCAGTTCTTC.

Ten or more counts support this clonotype. The rearrangement uses TRBV4-3 and TRBJ2-7; no clear D. This CDR3 spans 16 amino acids. Germline CDR1 is LGHNA and CDR2 is YSLEER. Trimming left V 0 bases short and J 3 bases short, with 15 bases between. The CDR3 DNA follows: TGCGCCAGCAGCCAAGATTTCGACACCACCGTCTACGAGCAGTACTTC. Translated: CASSQDFDTTVYEQYF.

This clonotype was picked up many times. The gene calls are TRBV7-3 and TRBJ1-1; D gene unclear. The V end was cut by 2 bases, the J end by 4 bases, with 17 bases between. Germline loops: CDR1 SGHTA, CDR2 FQGTGA. The CDR3 consists of 16 residues. DNA of the CDR3: TGTGCCAGCAGCTTAGTATTGCTTCGGCAGGCCACTGAAGCTTTCTTT. It yields the protein CASSLVLLRQATEAFF.

The chain employs TRBV4-3 and TRBJ2-1; 7 bases line up with TRBD2. The length of the CDR3 is 15 residues. Germline CDR1 and CDR2: LGHNA and YSLEER. Trimming cost V 1 base and J 8 bases; bases outside gene matches: 8. The CDR3 reads CASSQVFRLADEQFF. The DNA for the CDR3 is TGCGCCAGCAGCCAAGTATTCCGACTAGCCGATGAGCAGTTCTTC.